This T cell receptor beta chain came from a study of T cells after yellow fever vaccination. The study's findings and limits: Almost all vaccine-responding clonotypes were not detected in the sorted memory subsets at the day 0 time point. In post-booster samples, most primary-vaccination clones reappeared (about 97% CD4, 70% to 90% CD8). Abundant clonotypes (contaminants from the bulk population) could be present in FACS-sorted repertoires.

This clonotype was counted ten times or more. TCRdb redid the calling of the 5' RACE reads with MiXCR, one entry per CDR3 protein. The repertoire consists of about 26,000 distinct CDR3 sequences, with around 4.3% occurring once and the leading ten covering 35% to 40%. This CDR3 has 13 amino acids. V was clipped by 5 bases and J by 5 bases, with 12 bases between them. Per the germline V gene, CDR1 is LGHNA and CDR2 is YSLEER. This receptor was identified in a man in his late teens or twenties who received the YFV17D yellow fever vaccine. The chain combines TRBV4-3 with TRBJ2-5, with a tentative D call TRBD1 (5 bases). This material consisted of PBMCs, either bulk or a sorted T-cell subset (CD4+, CD8+, memory, or dextramer-sorted; not recorded which), taken on the day of the yellow fever booster vaccination. CDR3 DNA sequence: TGCGCCAGCAGCTCTCAGGGTTCCGAGACCCAGTACTTC. As protein: CASSSQGSETQYF.